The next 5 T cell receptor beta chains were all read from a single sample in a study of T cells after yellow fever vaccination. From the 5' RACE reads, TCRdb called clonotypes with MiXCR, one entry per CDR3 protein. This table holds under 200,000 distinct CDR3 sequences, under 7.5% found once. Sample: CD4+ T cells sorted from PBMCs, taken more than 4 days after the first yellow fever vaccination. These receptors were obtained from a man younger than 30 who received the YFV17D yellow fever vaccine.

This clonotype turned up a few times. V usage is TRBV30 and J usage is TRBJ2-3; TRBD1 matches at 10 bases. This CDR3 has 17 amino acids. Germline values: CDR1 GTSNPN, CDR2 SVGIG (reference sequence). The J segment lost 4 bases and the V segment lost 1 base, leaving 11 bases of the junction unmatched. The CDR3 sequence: CAWSGPRQGAHPDTQYF. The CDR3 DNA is TGTGCCTGGAGTGGCCCTCGACAGGGGGCGCATCCAGATACGCAGTATTTT.

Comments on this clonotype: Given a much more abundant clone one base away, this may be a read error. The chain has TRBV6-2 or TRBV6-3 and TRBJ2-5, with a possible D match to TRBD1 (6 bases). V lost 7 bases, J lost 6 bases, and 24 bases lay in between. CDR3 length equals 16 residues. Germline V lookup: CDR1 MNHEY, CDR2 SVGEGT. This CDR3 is CASTPVHDRHSKTQYF. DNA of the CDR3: TGTGCCAGCACTCCTGTCCACGACAGGCATAGTAAGACCCAGTACTTC.

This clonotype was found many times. CDR3 coding DNA: TGTGCCAGCAGTGAACAGGCGGTGGGGACCACTGAAGCTTTCTTT. Translated: CASSEQAVGTTEAFF. This chain uses TRBV2 with TRBJ1-1; perhaps TRBD1 as D (5 bases). The CDR3 is 15 amino acids. Per germline, CDR1 SNHLY and CDR2 FYNNEI. V was pared by 2 bases and J by 4 bases, with 14 bases between.

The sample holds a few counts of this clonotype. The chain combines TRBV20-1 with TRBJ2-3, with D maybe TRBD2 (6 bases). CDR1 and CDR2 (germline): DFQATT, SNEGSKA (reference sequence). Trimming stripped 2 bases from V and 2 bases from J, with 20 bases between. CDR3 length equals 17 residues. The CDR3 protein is CSARPGSLASSTDTQYF. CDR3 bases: TGCAGTGCTAGACCGGGTTCTCTAGCGTCGTCCACAGATACGCAGTATTTT.

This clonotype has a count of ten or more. CDR3 amino acids: CASSPQGFTDTQYF. DNA for the CDR3: TGTGCCAGCTCACCACAGGGATTCACAGATACGCAGTATTTT. J is TRBJ2-3 and V is TRBV18; D is undetermined. In germline, CDR1 is KGHSH, CDR2 LQKENI. This CDR3 is 14 amino acids long. Trimming removed 1 base from V and 2 bases from J, with 7 bases in between.